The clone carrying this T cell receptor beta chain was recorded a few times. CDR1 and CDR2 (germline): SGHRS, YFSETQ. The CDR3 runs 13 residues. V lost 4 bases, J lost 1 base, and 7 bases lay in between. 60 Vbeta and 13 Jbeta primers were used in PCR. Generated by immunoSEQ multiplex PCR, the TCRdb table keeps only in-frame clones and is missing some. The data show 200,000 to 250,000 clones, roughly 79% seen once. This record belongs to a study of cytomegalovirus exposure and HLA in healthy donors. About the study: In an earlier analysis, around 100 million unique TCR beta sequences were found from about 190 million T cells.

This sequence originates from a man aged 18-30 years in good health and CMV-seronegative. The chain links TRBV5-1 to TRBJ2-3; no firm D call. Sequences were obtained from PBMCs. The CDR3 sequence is CASSPEGTDTQYF. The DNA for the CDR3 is TGCGCCAGCAGCCCTGAGGGCACAGATACGCAGTATTTT.